A selection of T cell receptor beta chains follows, all from one sample in a study of T cells after yellow fever vaccination. Each CDR3 protein is one row after TCRdb ran MiXCR on the 5' RACE reads. The data hold 500,000 to 650,000 distinct CDR3 sequences, with 13% observed a single time. Sequences were derived from PBMCs, sampled on the day of the yellow fever booster vaccination. Source of these receptors: a man aged 30 to 45 who received the YFV17D yellow fever vaccine. CDR3s include the opening cysteine and the closing phenylalanine or tryptophan. D genes are given only for firm matches. Clone size is not always given. Where it is, it says once, few, many or a class for expanded clones.

CDR3: CASSPLSGRHYNEQFF; DNA: TGTGCCAGCAGCCCCCTTAGCGGGAGGCACTACAATGAGCAGTTCTTC; D: TRBD2; V: TRBV6-1; size: .; J: TRBJ2-1
CDR3: CAWSGLAFYNEQFF; DNA: TGTGCCTGGAGTGGACTAGCGTTTTACAATGAGCAGTTCTTC; D: TRBD2; V: TRBV30; size: few; J: TRBJ2-1
CDR3: CASSPRVGSYEQYF; DNA: TGTGCCAGCAGCCCGAGGGTGGGCTCCTACGAGCAGTACTTC; D: .; V: TRBV5-6; size: many; J: TRBJ2-7
CDR3: CATSRDWGSSYEQYF; DNA: TGTGCCACCAGCAGAGATTGGGGCAGCTCCTACGAGCAGTACTTC; D: .; V: TRBV15; size: .; J: TRBJ2-7
CDR3: CASSHGTGEQPQHF; DNA: TGTGCCAGCAGCCACGGGACAGGGGAACAGCCCCAGCATTTT; D: TRBD1; V: TRBV7-6; size: many; J: TRBJ1-5
CDR3: CASSRQGSMYF; DNA: TGTGCCAGCAGCCGACAGGGTTCAATGTACTTC; D: TRBD1; V: TRBV2; size: .; J: TRBJ2-7
CDR3: CASSPEGQSAEQYF; DNA: TGTGCCAGCTCACCTGAGGGACAGTCTGCCGAGCAGTACTTC; D: TRBD1; V: TRBV18; size: .; J: TRBJ2-7
CDR3: CSSGAGREETQYF; DNA: TGCAGCTCAGGAGCAGGAAGGGAAGAGACCCAGTACTTC; D: .; V: TRBV29-1; size: few; J: TRBJ2-5
CDR3: CSARRTSGRGTDTQYF; DNA: TGCAGTGCTAGAAGGACTAGCGGGAGGGGCACAGATACGCAGTATTTT; D: TRBD2; V: TRBV20-1; size: .; J: TRBJ2-3
CDR3: CASSLQGEAYGYTF; DNA: TGCGCCAGCAGCTTGCAGGGTGAAGCGTATGGCTACACCTTC; D: .; V: TRBV5-1; size: once; J: TRBJ1-2
CDR3: CVQQVASNQPQHF; DNA: TGTGTTCAGCAGGTAGCAAGCAATCAGCCCCAGCATTTT; D: .; V: TRBV2; size: .; J: TRBJ1-5
CDR3: CSAPLRSEGRSGANVLTF; DNA: TGCAGTGCTCCCCTCAGATCGGAGGGTCGTTCTGGGGCCAACGTCCTGACTTTC; D: .; V: TRBV20-1; size: .; J: TRBJ2-6
CDR3: CASGLVITGELFF; DNA: TGCGCCAGCGGATTAGTGATTACCGGGGAGCTGTTTTTT; D: .; V: TRBV5-1; size: few; J: TRBJ2-2
CDR3: CASSYTRGLNTEAFF; DNA: TGTGCCAGCAGTTACACCCGGGGCTTGAACACTGAAGCTTTCTTT; D: .; V: TRBV6-5; size: .; J: TRBJ1-1
CDR3: CASSSYSTGYEQYF; DNA: TGTGCCAGCAGTTCGTACAGCACGGGATACGAGCAGTACTTC; D: .; V: TRBV28; size: few; J: TRBJ2-7
CDR3: CASRLGGEGRYEQYF; DNA: TGTGCCAGCAGACTAGGGGGGGAGGGCCGCTACGAGCAGTACTTC; D: .; V: TRBV28; size: many; J: TRBJ2-7
CDR3: CSASPTSGANVLTF; DNA: TGCAGTGCTAGTCCCACCTCTGGGGCCAACGTCCTGACTTTC; D: .; V: TRBV20-1; size: .; J: TRBJ2-6
CDR3: CASSPTPQETQYF; DNA: TGTGCCAGCAGCCCAACCCCCCAAGAGACCCAGTACTTC; D: .; V: TRBV7-2; size: few; J: TRBJ2-5
CDR3: CASSQATSGRRTQYF; DNA: TGCGCCAGCAGCCAAGCCACTAGCGGGAGGAGAACGCAGTATTTT; D: TRBD2; V: TRBV4-3; size: few; J: TRBJ2-3
CDR3: CASSFARRDPSYNEQFF; DNA: TGTGCCAGCAGCTTCGCCCGGCGGGACCCGTCCTACAATGAGCAGTTCTTC; D: .; V: TRBV5-6; size: .; J: TRBJ2-1
CDR3: CASSIEGLMNTGELFF; DNA: TGTGCCAGTAGTATCGAGGGGCTTATGAACACCGGGGAGCTGTTTTTT; D: .; V: TRBV19; size: many; J: TRBJ2-2
CDR3: CASGGGRDIDYYEQYF; DNA: TGTGCCAGCGGGGGCGGCAGGGACATTGATTACTACGAGCAGTACTTC; D: .; V: TRBV7-9; size: few; J: TRBJ2-7
CDR3: CASSLGPGTTGELFF; DNA: TGTGCCAGCAGCTTAGGTCCGGGAACCACCGGGGAGCTGTTTTTT; D: .; V: TRBV7-6; size: few; J: TRBJ2-2
CDR3: CASRQAGTVGTDTQYF; DNA: TGTGCCAGCAGACAAGCCGGGACGGTGGGCACAGATACGCAGTATTTT; D: .; V: TRBV27; size: .; J: TRBJ2-3
CDR3: CASSLVIAARYEQYF; DNA: TGTGCCAGCAGCTTAGTTATCGCCGCCCGTTACGAGCAGTACTTC; D: .; V: TRBV7-2; size: few; J: TRBJ2-7
CDR3: CASSLAWSGRGITDTQYF; DNA: TGTGCCAGCAGCTTAGCGTGGAGCGGGAGGGGGATCACAGATACGCAGTATTTT; D: TRBD2; V: TRBV7-2; size: .; J: TRBJ2-3
CDR3: CSAAEATNEKLFF; DNA: TGCAGTGCTGCGGAGGCAACTAATGAAAAACTGTTTTTT; D: .; V: TRBV20-1; size: few; J: TRBJ1-4
CDR3: CASSQDLRASEQFF; DNA: TGCGCCAGCAGCCAAGATTTGCGGGCGAGTGAGCAGTTCTTC; D: .; V: TRBV4-3; size: .; J: TRBJ2-1
CDR3: CASSSRTGRETQYF; DNA: TGTGCCAGCTCATCCCGGACAGGGCGGGAGACCCAGTACTTC; D: TRBD1; V: TRBV18; size: .; J: TRBJ2-5
CDR3: CASTFTTENTQYF; DNA: TGTGCCAGCACTTTCACCACAGAAAATACGCAGTATTTT; D: .; V: TRBV12-3/TRBV12-4; size: many; J: TRBJ2-3
CDR3: CASSRDSRTSTGELFF; DNA: TGCGCCAGCAGCCGTGATTCCCGTACGTCCACCGGGGAGCTGTTTTTT; D: .; V: TRBV5-1; size: .; J: TRBJ2-2
CDR3: CASSPVASGRFYEQFF; DNA: TGCGCCAGCAGCCCGGTGGCAAGCGGGAGATTCTATGAGCAGTTCTTC; D: TRBD2; V: TRBV5-1; size: .; J: TRBJ2-1